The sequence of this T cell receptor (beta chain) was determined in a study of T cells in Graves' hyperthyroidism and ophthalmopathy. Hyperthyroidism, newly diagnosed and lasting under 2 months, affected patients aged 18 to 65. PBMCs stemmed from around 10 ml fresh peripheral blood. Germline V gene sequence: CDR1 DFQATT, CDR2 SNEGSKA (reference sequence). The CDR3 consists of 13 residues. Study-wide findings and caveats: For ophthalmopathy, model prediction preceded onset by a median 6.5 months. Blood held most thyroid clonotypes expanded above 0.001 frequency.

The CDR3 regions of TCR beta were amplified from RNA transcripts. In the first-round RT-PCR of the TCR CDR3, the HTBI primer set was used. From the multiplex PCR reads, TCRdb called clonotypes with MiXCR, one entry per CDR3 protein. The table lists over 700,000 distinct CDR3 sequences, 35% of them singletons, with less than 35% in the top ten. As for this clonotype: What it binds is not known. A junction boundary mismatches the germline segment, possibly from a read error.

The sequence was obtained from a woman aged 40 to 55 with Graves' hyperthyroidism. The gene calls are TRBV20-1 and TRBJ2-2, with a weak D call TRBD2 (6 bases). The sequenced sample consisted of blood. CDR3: CSARGRGTGELFF. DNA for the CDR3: TGCAGCGCTAGAGGTCGGGGGACCGGGGAGCTGTTTTTT.